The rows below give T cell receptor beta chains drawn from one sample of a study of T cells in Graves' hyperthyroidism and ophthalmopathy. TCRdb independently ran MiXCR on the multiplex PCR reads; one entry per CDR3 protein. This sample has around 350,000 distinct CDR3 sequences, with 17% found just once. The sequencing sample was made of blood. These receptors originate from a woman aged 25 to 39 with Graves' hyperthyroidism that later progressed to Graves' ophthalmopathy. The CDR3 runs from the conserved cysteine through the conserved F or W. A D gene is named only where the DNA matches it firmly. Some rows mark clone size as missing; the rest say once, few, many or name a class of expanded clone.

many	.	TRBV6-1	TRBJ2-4	CASSHSLGVAKNIQYF	TGTGCCAGCAGCCACTCATTGGGCGTCGCCAAAAACATTCAGTACTTC
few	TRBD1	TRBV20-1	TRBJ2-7	CSASSIGTVTFYEQYF	TGCAGTGCTAGTTCGATCGGGACAGTAACTTTCTACGAGCAGTACTTC
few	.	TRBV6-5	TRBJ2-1	CASSYSQGNEQFF	TGTGCCAGCAGTTACTCACAGGGAAACGAGCAGTTCTTC
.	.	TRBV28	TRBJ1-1	CASIQARRGTEAFF	TGTGCCAGCATCCAGGCGCGAAGGGGAACTGAAGCTTTCTTT
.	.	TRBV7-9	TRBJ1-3	CASSHTWESGNTIYF	TGTGCCAGCAGCCATACGTGGGAGTCTGGAAACACCATATATTTT
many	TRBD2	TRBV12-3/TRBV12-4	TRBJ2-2	CASSFIAGVSAGELFF	TGTGCCAGCAGTTTCATAGCGGGAGTGAGCGCCGGGGAGCTGTTTTTT
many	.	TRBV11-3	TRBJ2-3	CASSTSPGADTQYF	TGTGCCAGCAGCACATCTCCTGGGGCAGATACGCAGTATTTT
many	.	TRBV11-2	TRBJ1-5	CASSLEGHSQPQHF	TGTGCCAGCAGCTTGGAGGGGCATAGCCAGCCCCAGCATTTT
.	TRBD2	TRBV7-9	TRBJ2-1	CASSTSLAESPPEQFF	TGTGCCAGCAGCACCTCACTAGCGGAGAGCCCCCCTGAGCAGTTCTTC
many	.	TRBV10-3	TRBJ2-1	CAITAGVNNEQFF	TGTGCCATCACGGCGGGTGTAAACAATGAGCAGTTCTTC
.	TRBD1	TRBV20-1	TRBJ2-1	CSASDRGLEEQFF	TGCAGTGCTAGTGACAGGGGGCTGGAAGAGCAGTTCTTC
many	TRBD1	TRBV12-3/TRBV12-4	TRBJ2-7	CASRTGTAYEQYF	TGTGCCAGCAGAACCGGGACAGCCTACGAGCAGTACTTC
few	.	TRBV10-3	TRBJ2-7	CAISGVGAYEQYF	TGTGCCATCAGTGGAGTCGGCGCCTACGAGCAGTACTTC
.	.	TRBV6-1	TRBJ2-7	CASSVRQLGSYEQYF	TGTGCCAGCAGTGTGAGACAGCTCGGCTCCTACGAGCAGTACTTC
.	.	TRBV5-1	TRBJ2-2	CATGDGPNTGELFF	TGCGCCACAGGGGACGGCCCGAACACCGGGGAGCTGTTTTTT
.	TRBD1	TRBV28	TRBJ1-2	CATKGTDNYGYTF	TGTGCCACTAAAGGGACAGATAACTATGGCTACACCTTC
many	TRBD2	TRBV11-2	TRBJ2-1	CASSPRLAGYYNEQFF	TGTGCCAGCAGCCCTAGACTAGCGGGATATTACAATGAGCAGTTCTTC
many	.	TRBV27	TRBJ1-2	CASSLSGNHGYTF	TGTGCCAGCAGTTTATCTGGGAATCATGGCTACACCTTC
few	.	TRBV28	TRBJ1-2	CASSLVRGYGYTF	TGTGCCAGCAGTTTGGTCCGGGGCTATGGCTACACCTTC
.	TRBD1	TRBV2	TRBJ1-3	CASGDRAVAGSLSSSGNTIYF	TGTGCCAGCGGGGACAGGGCAGTCGCCGGGTCTCTTTCCAGCTCTGGAAACACCATATATTTT
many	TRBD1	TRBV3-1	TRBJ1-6	CASSQGTGASSPLHF	TGTGCCAGCAGTCAAGGGACAGGGGCCAGTTCACCCCTCCACTTT
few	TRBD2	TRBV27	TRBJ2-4	CASSPPGLAGRKYF	TGTGCCAGCAGTCCACCTGGACTAGCGGGAAGGAAGTACTTC
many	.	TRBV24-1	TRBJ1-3	CATSDGGQLEGNTIYF	TGTGCCACCAGTGATGGGGGGCAACTCGAGGGAAACACCATATATTTT
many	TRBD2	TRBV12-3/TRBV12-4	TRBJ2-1	CASSLIAGGLYNEQFF	TGTGCCAGCAGCCTCATAGCGGGGGGCCTCTACAATGAGCAGTTCTTC
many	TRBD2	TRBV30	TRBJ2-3	CAWSPGLVTDTQYF	TGTGCCTGGAGTCCCGGACTAGTCACAGATACGCAGTATTTT
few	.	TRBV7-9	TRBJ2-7	CASSPRTDYEQYF	TGTGCCAGCAGCCCCAGGACGGATTACGAGCAGTACTTC